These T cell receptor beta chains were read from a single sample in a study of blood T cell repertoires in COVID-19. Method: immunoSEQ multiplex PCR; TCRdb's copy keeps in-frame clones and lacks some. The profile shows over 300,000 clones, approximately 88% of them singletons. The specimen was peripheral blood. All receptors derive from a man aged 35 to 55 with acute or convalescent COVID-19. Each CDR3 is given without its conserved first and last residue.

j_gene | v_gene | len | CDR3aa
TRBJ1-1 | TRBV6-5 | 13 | ASSPHLAGTGRSF
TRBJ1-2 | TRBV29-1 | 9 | SGLTGLGYT
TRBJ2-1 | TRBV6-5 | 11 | ASSYLSGGEQF
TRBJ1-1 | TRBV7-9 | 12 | ASSSTWGETEAF
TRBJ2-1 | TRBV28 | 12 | ASRPGGPYNEQF
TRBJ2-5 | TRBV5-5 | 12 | ASSWTGSKETQY
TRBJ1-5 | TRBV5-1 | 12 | ASSPQGAGQPQH
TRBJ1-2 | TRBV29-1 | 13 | SVEDPRVNNYGYT
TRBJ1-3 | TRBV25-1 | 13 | ASSVGKGLTRTIY
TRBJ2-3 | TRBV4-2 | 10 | ASSQREDTQY
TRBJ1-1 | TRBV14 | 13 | ASSQLQGAATEAF
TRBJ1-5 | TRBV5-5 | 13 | ASSLGTQGNQPQH
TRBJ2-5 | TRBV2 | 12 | ASTRPGQYETQY
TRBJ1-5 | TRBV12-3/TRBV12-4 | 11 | ASSLSGNQPQH
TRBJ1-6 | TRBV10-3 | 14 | AISEWGDRGGSPLH
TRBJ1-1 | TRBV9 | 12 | ASSDPGQNTEAF
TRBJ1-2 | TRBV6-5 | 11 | ASSRDTSYGYT
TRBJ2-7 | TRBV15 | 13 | ATSRERDRAYEQY
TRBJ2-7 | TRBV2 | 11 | ASRGAGNYEQY
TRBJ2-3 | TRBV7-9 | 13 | ASSLWRRATDTQY
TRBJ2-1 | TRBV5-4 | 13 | ASSVDQGTYNEQF
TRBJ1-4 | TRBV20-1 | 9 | SSRDFEKLF
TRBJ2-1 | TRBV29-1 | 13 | SVFTTGLATYEQF
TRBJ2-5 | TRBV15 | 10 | ATSRYQETQY
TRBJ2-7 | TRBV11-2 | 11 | ASSLSGAYEQY
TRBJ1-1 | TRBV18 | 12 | ASSLGQSGTEAF
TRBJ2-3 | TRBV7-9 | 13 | ASSLGLRKTDTQY
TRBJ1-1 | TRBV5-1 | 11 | ASRETGGFEAF
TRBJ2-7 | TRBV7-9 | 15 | ASSLYGGGRFPVEQY
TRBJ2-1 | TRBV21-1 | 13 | ASSKEGGEGNEQF
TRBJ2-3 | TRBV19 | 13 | ASRLAGGRPDTQY
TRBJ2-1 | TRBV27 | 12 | ASSSLTSRSEQF
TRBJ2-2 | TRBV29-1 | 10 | SVAGATGELF
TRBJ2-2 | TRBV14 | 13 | ASSPLAGVSGELF
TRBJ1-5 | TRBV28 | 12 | ASSSAGSGQPQH
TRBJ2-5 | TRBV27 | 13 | ASSLVARRAETQY
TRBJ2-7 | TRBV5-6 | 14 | ASSLGLAGGLYEQY
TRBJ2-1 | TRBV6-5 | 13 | ASSRSGGAPVEQF
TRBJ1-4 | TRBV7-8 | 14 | ASSLGSGQRNEKLF
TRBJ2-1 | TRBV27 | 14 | ASRPYTGGAANEQF
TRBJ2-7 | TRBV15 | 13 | ATSRDLGQGYEQY
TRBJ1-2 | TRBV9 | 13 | ASSVARQGVHGYT
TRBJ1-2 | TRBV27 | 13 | ASSFRGDWGFGYT
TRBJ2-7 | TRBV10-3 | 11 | AIKRGPSYEQY